The present T cell receptor beta chain was sequenced within a study of cytomegalovirus exposure and HLA in healthy donors. Study findings and constraints: Previously analyzed data showed that most TCR beta V segments were productive at a frequency of about 87% or about 30%.

With respect to this clone: No antigen is known for it.

Germline V CDR1 and CDR2: LNHDA, SQIVND (reference sequence). The CDR3 loop spans 16 amino acids. Trimming removed 3 bases at V and 5 bases at J, with 14 bases between. The PCR contained 60 Vbeta and 13 Jbeta primers. The protocol was immunoSEQ multiplex PCR, while the TCRdb copy is restricted to in-frame clones and leaves out a portion. The table records more than 140,000 clones, approximately 80% of them present only once. This TCR derives from a young man in good health and CMV-seropositive. The chain links TRBV19 to TRBJ1-6, with D unclear. Sequences were obtained from PBMCs. CDR3 in amino acids: CASSIVGTVDNSPLHF. In DNA form, the CDR3 reads TGTGCCAGTAGTATCGTTGGTACAGTCGATAATTCACCCCTCCACTTT.